A single sample gave rise to the 13 T cell receptor beta chains below, sequenced in a study of T cell responses to AZD1222 COVID-19 vaccine. The method was immunoSEQ multiplex PCR; TCRdb's version includes in-frame clones alone and lacks a portion of them. The data show roughly 170,000 clones, approximately 90% seen once. The specimen comprised peripheral blood, sampled on day 0 of AZD1222 vaccination. All receptors come from an adult in good health.

This clone occurred once. The J gene is TRBJ1-3, the V gene TRBV9; tentative D call: TRBD1 (5 bases). CDR3 length: 15 residues. CDR1 and CDR2 (germline): SGDLS, YYNGEE. The V and J ends lost 3 bases and 8 bases respectively, with 18 bases between them. The CDR3 sequence: CASSGDRLSVDTIYF. CDR3 DNA: TGTGCCAGCAGCGGGGACCGCCTGTCCGTGGACACCATATATTTT.

Of note for this clone: The junction departs from germline at one end; a sequencing error may be responsible. This rearrangement joins TRBV6-5 to TRBJ1-6; D might be TRBD1 (6 bases). CDR1 is MNHEY, CDR2 SVGAGI, per germline. The CDR3 spans 13 residues. The CDR3 nucleotides read TGTGCCGGCAGGGGCTCCTATAATTCACCCCTCCACTTT. It encodes CAGRGSYNSPLHF.

Turning to this clone: A read error may produce the germline difference seen at one junction end. The CDR3 is CASSEGTSGGNQPQHF. Here the CDR3 DNA reads TGTGCCAGCAGCGAAGGAACGTCAGGGGGCAATCAGCCCCAGCATTTT. J is TRBJ1-5 and V is TRBV2, with D perhaps TRBD1 (6 bases). CDR1 is SNHLY, CDR2 FYNNEI, per germline. The CDR3 runs to 16 residues.

This clone was observed a handful of times. The chain employs TRBV3-1 (or the pseudogene TRBV3-2) and TRBJ1-1, with D maybe TRBD1 (5 bases). Germline CDR1 LGHDT, CDR2 YNNKEL (reference sequence). V lost 4 bases and J 1 base, leaving 10 bases between the germline ends. CDR3 length: 14 amino acids. CDR3 in amino acids: CASSLRQKNTEAFF. In DNA, the CDR3 is TGTGCCAGCAGCCTCCGACAGAAGAACACTGAAGCTTTCTTT.

The chain is built from TRBV6-5 and TRBJ1-1; D gene uncertain. Germline-derived CDR1 and CDR2 are MNHEY and SVGAGI. V lost 2 bases to trimming and J lost 5 bases, with 9 bases between them. CDR3 length: 13 amino acids. CDR3 in amino acids: CASSYPLGTEAFF. CDR3 in DNA: TGTGCCAGCAGTTACCCGTTAGGAACTGAAGCTTTCTTT.

The chain links TRBV11-1 to TRBJ1-2; the D gene is possibly TRBD1 (6 bases). This CDR3 has 16 amino acids. Germline-derived CDR1 and CDR2 are SGHAT and FQDESV (reference sequence). The V end lost 5 bases, the J end lost 0 bases, and 16 bases lay between the germline ends. Here the CDR3 DNA reads TGTGCCAGCAGCAGAAGGACAGACCAAGCTAACTATGGCTACACCTTC. This codes for CASSRRTDQANYGYTF.

The CDR3 bases are TGTGCCAGCAGCTTAGGAGGTACCGGGGAGCTGTTTTTT. This codes for CASSLGGTGELFF. V usage is TRBV7-6 and J usage is TRBJ2-2; D gene unclear. The CDR3 runs to 13 residues. Trimming shortened V by 1 base and J by 5 bases, and 5 bases separated the two germline ends. Germline loops: CDR1 SGHVS, CDR2 FNYEAQ.

The chain carries TRBV7-2 and TRBJ1-5; D is undetermined. V lost 1 base and J 4 bases, leaving 14 bases between the germline ends. The length of the CDR3 is 16 residues. Germline V gives CDR1 SGHTA, CDR2 FQGNSA. The CDR3 spells CASSLDRIGRNQPQHF. The CDR3 region has the DNA TGTGCCAGCAGCTTAGATAGGATTGGTAGGAATCAGCCCCAGCATTTT.

The V call is TRBV5-8, the J call TRBJ2-3; 8 bases map to TRBD2. The CDR3 covers 18 residues. With V trimmed by 0 bases and J by 3 bases, 12 bases remained unmatched. Germline V gives CDR1 SGHTS, CDR2 YDEGEE. CDR3: CASSLARLAGGGTDTQYF. The CDR3 DNA reads TGTGCCAGCAGCTTGGCCCGGCTAGCGGGCGGGGGGACAGATACGCAGTATTTT.

CDR3 in DNA: TGTGCCAGCAGCGTGGGCGCGGGGGGGAACAATGAGCAGTTCTTC. Encoded protein: CASSVGAGGNNEQFF. V and J are TRBV9 and TRBJ2-1; 9 bases are a match to TRBD2. After removal of 2 bases from V and 5 bases from J, the junction contained 5 bases not matched to a gene. This CDR3 contains 15 residues. The germline V gene encodes CDR1 SGDLS and CDR2 YYNGEE.

The chain recombines TRBV9 with TRBJ2-5; 15 bases fit TRBD2. The V gene end was trimmed by 4 bases and the J gene end by 2 bases; junction bases not matched to a gene: 3. The CDR3 covers 16 residues. Germline V lookup: CDR1 SGDLS, CDR2 YYNGEE. The CDR3 loop reads CASSLGLAGGQETQYF. CDR3 nucleotides: TGTGCCAGCAGCCTCGGACTAGCGGGGGGGCAAGAGACCCAGTACTTC.

The chain links TRBV6-5 to TRBJ1-3; D is unclear. The CDR3 consists of 13 residues. Per the germline V gene, CDR1 is MNHEY and CDR2 is SVGAGI. The V end was cut by 0 bases, the J end by 8 bases, with 8 bases between. This CDR3 reads CASSYSNRDTIYF. The CDR3, as DNA: TGTGCCAGCAGTTACTCGAACCGGGACACCATATATTTT.

This chain uses TRBV23-1 with TRBJ2-5; no definite D call. Being an ORF, TRBV23-1 has a function that is uncertain. The CDR3 spans 17 residues. V was shortened by 0 bases and J by 1 base, with 15 bases between the two germline ends. CDR3 bases: TGCGCCAGCAGTCAATCGAGGCGCGACGCCCCCCAAGAGACCCAGTACTTC. Its translation is CASSQSRRDAPQETQYF.